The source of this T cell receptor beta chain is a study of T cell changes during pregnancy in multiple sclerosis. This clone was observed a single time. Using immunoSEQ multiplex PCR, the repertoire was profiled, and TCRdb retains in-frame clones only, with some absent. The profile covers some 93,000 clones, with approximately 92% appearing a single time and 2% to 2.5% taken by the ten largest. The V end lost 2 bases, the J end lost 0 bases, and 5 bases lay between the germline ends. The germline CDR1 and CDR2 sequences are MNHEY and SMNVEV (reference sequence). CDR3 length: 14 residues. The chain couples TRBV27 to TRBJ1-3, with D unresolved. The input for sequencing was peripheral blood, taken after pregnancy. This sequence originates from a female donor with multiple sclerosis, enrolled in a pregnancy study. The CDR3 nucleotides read TGTGCCAGCAGTTTAGGGCCCTCTGGAAACACCATATATTTT. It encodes CASSLGPSGNTIYF.